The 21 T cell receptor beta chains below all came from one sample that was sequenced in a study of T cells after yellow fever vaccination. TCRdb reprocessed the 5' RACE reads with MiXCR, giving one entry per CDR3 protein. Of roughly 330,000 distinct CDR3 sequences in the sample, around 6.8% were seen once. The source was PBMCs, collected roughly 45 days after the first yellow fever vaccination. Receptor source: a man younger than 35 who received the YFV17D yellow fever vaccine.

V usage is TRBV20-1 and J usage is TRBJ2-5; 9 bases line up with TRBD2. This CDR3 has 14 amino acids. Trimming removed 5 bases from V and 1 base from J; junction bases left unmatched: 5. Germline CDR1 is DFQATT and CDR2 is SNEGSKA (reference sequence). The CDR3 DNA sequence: TGCAGTGCTGCTAGCGGGGCACCCCAAGAGACCCAGTACTTC. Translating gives CSAASGAPQETQYF.

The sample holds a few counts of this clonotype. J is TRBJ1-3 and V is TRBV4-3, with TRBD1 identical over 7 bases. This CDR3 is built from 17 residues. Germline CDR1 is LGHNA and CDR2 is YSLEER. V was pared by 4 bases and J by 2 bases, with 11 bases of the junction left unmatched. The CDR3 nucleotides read TGCGCCAGCAGCCGCACCTACAGGGGACTAACTGGAAACACCATATATTTT. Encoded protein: CASSRTYRGLTGNTIYF.

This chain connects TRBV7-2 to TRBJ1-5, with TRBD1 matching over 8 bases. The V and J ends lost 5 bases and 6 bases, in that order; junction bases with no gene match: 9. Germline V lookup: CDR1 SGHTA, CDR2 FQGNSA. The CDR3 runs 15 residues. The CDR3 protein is CASSRGQGLGQPQHF. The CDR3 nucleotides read TGTGCCAGCAGCAGAGGACAGGGCCTGGGTCAGCCCCAGCATTTT.

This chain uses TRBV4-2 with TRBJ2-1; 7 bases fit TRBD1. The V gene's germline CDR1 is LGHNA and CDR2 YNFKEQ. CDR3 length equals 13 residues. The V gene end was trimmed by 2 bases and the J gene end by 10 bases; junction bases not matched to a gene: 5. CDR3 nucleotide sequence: TGTGCCAGCAGCCAACCAGGGGGAGAAGAGCAGTTCTTC. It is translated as CASSQPGGEEQFF.

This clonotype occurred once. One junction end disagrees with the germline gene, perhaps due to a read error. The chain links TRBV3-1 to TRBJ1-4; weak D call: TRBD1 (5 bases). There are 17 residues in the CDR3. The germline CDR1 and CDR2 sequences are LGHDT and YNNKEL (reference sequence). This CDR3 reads CACSPKNPGQDIGKLFF. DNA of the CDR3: TGTGCCTGCAGCCCCAAGAACCCGGGGCAGGACATCGGAAAACTGTTTTTT.

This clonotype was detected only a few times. The CDR3 region has the DNA TGTGCCAGCAGCTTAGGCTGGTCGGCAGGCGGGGAAGCTTTCTTT. Its translation: CASSLGWSAGGEAFF. The V gene is TRBV11-2, the J gene TRBJ1-1; D gene unclear. V was trimmed by 1 base and J by 8 bases, leaving 17 bases between them. The CDR3 extends over 15 amino acids. CDR1 and CDR2 (germline): SGHAT, FQNNGV.

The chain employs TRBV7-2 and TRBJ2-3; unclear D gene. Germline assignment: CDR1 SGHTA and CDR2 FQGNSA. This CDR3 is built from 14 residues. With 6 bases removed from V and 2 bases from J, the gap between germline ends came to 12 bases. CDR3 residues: CASSLRLVTDTQYF. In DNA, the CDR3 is TGTGCCAGCAGTCTACGACTGGTCACAGATACGCAGTATTTT.

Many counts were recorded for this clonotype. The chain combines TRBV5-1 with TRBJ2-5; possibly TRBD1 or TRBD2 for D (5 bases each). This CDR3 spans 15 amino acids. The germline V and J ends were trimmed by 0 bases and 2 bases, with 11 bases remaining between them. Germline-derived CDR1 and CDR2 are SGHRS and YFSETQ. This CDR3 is CASSLETGTQETQYF. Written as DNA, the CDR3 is TGCGCCAGCAGCTTGGAAACCGGGACGCAAGAGACCCAGTACTTC.

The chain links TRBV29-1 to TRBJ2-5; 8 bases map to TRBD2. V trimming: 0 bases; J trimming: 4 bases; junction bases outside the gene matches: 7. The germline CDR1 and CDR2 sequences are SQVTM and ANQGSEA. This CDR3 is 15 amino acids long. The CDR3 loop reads CSVEDGRGARETQYF. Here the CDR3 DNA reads TGCAGCGTTGAAGATGGGCGGGGGGCGCGAGAGACCCAGTACTTC.

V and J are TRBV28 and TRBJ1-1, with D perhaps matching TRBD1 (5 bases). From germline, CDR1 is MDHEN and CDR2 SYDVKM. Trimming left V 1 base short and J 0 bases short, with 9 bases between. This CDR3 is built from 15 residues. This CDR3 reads CASSLSTDMNTEAFF. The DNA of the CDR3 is TGTGCCAGCAGTTTATCGACGGACATGAACACTGAAGCTTTCTTT.

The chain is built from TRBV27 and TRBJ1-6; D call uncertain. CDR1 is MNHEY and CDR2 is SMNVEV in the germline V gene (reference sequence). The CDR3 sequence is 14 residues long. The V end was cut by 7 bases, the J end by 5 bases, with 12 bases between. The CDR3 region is CASKLGVDNSPLHF. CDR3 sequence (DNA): TGTGCCAGCAAACTGGGAGTCGATAATTCACCCCTCCACTTT.

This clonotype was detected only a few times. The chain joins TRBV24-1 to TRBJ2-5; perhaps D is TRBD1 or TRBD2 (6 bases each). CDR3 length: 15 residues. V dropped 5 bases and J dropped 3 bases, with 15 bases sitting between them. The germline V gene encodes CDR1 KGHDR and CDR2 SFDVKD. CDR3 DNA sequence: TGTGCCACCAGTGGCCCGGGGGCTTTAGAAGAGACCCAGTACTTC. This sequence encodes CATSGPGALEETQYF.

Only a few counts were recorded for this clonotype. CDR3 protein: CSAARGGNTEAFF. CDR3 nucleotide sequence: TGCAGCGCCGCTCGGGGTGGGAACACTGAAGCTTTCTTT. V usage is TRBV29-1 and J usage is TRBJ1-1; no clear D gene. Trimming left V 7 bases short and J 1 base short, with 13 bases between. The CDR3 is 13 amino acids. Germline loops: CDR1 SQVTM, CDR2 ANQGSEA.

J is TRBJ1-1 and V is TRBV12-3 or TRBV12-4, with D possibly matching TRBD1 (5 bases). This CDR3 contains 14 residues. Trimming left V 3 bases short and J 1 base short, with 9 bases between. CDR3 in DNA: TGTGCCAGCAGTTTTTTGACAGAGAACACTGAAGCTTTCTTT. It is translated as CASSFLTENTEAFF.

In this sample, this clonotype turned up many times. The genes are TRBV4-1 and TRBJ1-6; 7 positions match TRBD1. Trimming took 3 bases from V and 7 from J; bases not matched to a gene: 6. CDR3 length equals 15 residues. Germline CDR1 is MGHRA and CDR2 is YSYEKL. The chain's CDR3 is CASSQTTGYNSPLHF. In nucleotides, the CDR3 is TGCGCCAGCAGCCAGACGACAGGGTACAATTCACCCCTCCACTTT.

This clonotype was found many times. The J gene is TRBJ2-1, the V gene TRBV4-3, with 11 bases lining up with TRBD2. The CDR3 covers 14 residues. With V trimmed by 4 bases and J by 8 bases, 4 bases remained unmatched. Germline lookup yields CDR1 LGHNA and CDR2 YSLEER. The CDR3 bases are TGCGCCAGCAGCCTCACTAGCGGGGGACATGAGCAGTTCTTC. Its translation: CASSLTSGGHEQFF.

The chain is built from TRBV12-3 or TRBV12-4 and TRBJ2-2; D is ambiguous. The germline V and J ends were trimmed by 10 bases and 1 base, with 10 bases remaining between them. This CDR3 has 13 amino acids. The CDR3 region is CATLRGNTGELFF. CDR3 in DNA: TGTGCCACCCTCCGAGGGAACACCGGGGAGCTGTTTTTT.

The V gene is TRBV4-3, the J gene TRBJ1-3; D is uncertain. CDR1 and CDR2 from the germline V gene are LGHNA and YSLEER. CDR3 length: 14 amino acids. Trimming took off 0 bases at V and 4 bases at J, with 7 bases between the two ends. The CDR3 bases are TGCGCCAGCAGCCAAGAATGGTCAGGAAACACCATATATTTT. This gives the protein CASSQEWSGNTIYF.

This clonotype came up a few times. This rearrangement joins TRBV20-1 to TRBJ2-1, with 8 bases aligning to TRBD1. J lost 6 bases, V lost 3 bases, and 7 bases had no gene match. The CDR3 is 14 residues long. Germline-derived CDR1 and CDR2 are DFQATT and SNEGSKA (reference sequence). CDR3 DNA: TGCAGTGCTAGGGGGAGGACAGGGTCCAATGAGCAGTTCTTC. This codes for CSARGRTGSNEQFF.

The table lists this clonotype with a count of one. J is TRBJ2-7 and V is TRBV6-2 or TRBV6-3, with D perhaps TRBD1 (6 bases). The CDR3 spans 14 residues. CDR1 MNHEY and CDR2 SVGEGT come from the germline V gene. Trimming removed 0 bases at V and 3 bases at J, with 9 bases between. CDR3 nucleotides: TGTGCCAGCAGTTACTCTCCAGGGGTCTACGAGCAGTACGTC. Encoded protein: CASSYSPGVYEQYV.

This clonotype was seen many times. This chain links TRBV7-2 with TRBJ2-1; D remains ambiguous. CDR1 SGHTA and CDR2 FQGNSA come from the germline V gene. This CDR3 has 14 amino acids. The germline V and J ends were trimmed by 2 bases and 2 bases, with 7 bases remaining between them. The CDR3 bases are TGTGCCAGCAGCTTAAGGCAGGCCTACAATGAGCAGTTCTTC. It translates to CASSLRQAYNEQFF.